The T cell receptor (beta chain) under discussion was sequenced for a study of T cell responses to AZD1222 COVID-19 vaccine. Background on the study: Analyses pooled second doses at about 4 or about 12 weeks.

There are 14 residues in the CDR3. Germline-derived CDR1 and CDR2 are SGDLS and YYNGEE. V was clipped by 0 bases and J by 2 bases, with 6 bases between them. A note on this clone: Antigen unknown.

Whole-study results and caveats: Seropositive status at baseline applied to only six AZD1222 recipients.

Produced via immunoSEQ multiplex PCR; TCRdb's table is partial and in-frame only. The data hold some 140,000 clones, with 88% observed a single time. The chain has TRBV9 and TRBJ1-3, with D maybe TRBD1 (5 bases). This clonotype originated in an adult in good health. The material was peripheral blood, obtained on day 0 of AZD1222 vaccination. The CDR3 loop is CASSVGGAGNTIYF. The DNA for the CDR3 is TGTGCCAGCAGCGTAGGAGGGGCTGGAAACACCATATATTTT.